Below, one T cell receptor beta chain is given with its context. V dropped 1 base and J dropped 5 bases, with 9 bases sitting between them. The CDR3 sequence is 14 residues long. Per the germline V gene, CDR1 is MNHNS and CDR2 is SASEGT. Patients had received no treatment of any kind before thyroid surgery. TCRdb re-called clones via MiXCR from the PCR reads. The sample has about 35,000 clones, approximately 32% seen once. This sample stems from a study of metastatic and nonmetastatic thyroid tumors. Sequenced input: blood. The clonotype originates from a female donor with papillary thyroid cancer or a benign thyroid nodule (not recorded which). Some clones in this sample may be carry-over from other donors' samples. The V call is TRBV6-1, the J call TRBJ2-1; D ambiguous. The CDR3 protein is CASSEGYSHNEQFF. In DNA, the CDR3 is TGTGCCAGCAGTGAAGGGTATAGCCACAATGAGCAGTTCTTC.